Each of the 27 T cell receptor beta chains below was sequenced from the same sample in a study of early T cells in non-severe SARS-CoV-2 infection. TCRdb redid the calling of the 5' RACE reads with MiXCR, one entry per CDR3 protein. The sample has some 80,000 distinct CDR3 sequences, around 13% seen once; the top ten hold around 1.5%. The sequenced sample consisted of whole blood. The origin of the receptors is an adult who was a healthcare worker with PCR-confirmed SARS-CoV-2 infection or an uninfected control (not recorded which).

This sequence joins TRBV20-1 and TRBJ2-7; 7 bases are a match to TRBD1. With V trimmed by 5 bases and J by 2 bases, 9 bases remained unmatched. CDR1 is DFQATT, CDR2 SNEGSKA, per germline (reference sequence). The CDR3 consists of 14 residues. DNA of the CDR3: TGCAGTGCTGAGCGTAACCAGGGGGCCTACGAGCAGTACTTC. Amino acid sequence: CSAERNQGAYEQYF.

Many counts were recorded for this clonotype. The chain is built from TRBV3-1 and TRBJ1-5, with 7 bases identical to TRBD1. Germline lookup yields CDR1 LGHDT and CDR2 YNNKEL (reference sequence). This CDR3 is 14 amino acids long. Germline trimming cut 6 bases from V and 3 bases from J; bases unmatched to any gene: 5. DNA of the CDR3: TGTGCCAGCAGTCTGGGGACAGTCAATCAGCCCCAGCATTTT. The encoded protein is CASSLGTVNQPQHF. The full variable domain, rest sourced from reference TRBV3-1 and TRBJ1-5, is DTAVSQTPKYLVTQMGNDKSIKCEQNLGHDTMYWYKQDSKKFLKIMFSYNNKELIINETVPNRFSPKSPDKAHLNLHINSLELGDSAVYFCASSLGTVNQPQHFGDGTRLSIL.

The chain is built from TRBV20-1 and TRBJ2-3; D ambiguous. The length of the CDR3 is 12 residues. The ends were cut back, 3 bases at V and 0 bases at J, with 4 bases in the middle. Looked up from germline, CDR1 is DFQATT and CDR2 is SNEGSKA (reference sequence). The CDR3 loop reads CSARVSTDTQYF. In nucleotides, the CDR3 is TGCAGTGCTAGGGTCAGCACAGATACGCAGTATTTT.

The rearrangement uses TRBV12-3 or TRBV12-4 and TRBJ2-1; 8 bases agree with TRBD2. J was trimmed by 6 bases and V by 6 bases; bases with no gene match: 13. There are 16 residues in the CDR3. In DNA form, the CDR3 reads TGTGCCAGCAGAGTCAGAGCGGGGGCGAGATTCAATGAGCAGTTCTTC. It specifies CASRVRAGARFNEQFF.

V usage is TRBV5-1 and J usage is TRBJ1-2; TRBD1 matches 8 bases. The length of the CDR3 is 12 residues. V lost 4 bases, J lost 7 bases, and 3 bases stayed unmatched. Germline lookup yields CDR1 SGHRS and CDR2 YFSETQ. For the CDR3, the DNA is TGCGCCAGCAGCCCGGACAGGGCTGGCTACACCTTC. It specifies CASSPDRAGYTF.

This clonotype was counted between two and nine times. The chain couples TRBV19 to TRBJ1-4, with TRBD1 identical over 7 bases. Germline CDR1 is LNHDA and CDR2 is SQIVND (reference sequence). The CDR3 has 13 amino acids. After removal of 6 bases from V and 8 bases from J, the junction contained 6 bases not matched to a gene. DNA for the CDR3: TGTGCCAGTAGACGAGGGACAGAAGAAAAACTGTTTTTT. Its translation: CASRRGTEEKLFF.

V is TRBV29-1 and J is TRBJ1-2; D is unresolved. This CDR3 is 11 amino acids long. The germline V gene has CDR1 SQVTM and CDR2 ANQGSEA. V was clipped by 6 bases and J by 5 bases, with 10 bases between them. CDR3 protein: CSVMEAYGYTF. The DNA of the CDR3 is TGCAGCGTCATGGAGGCGTATGGCTACACCTTC.

This chain joins TRBV29-1 and TRBJ2-2; D is ambiguous. Germline CDR1 is SQVTM and CDR2 is ANQGSEA. The CDR3 is 10 amino acids. V was shortened by 6 bases and J by 6 bases, with 5 bases between the two germline ends. Written as DNA, the CDR3 is TGCAGCGTAGGATCCGGGGAGCTGTTTTTT. This codes for CSVGSGELFF.

The sample holds a few counts of this clonotype. CDR3 amino acids: CSARDAGHNFNQPQHF. The CDR3 bases are TGCAGTGCTAGAGATGCGGGACACAACTTCAATCAGCCCCAGCATTTT. The chain recombines TRBV20-1 with TRBJ1-5, with D tentatively TRBD1 (6 bases). Trimming took off 0 bases at V and 3 bases at J, with 15 bases between the two ends. Germline CDR1 is DFQATT and CDR2 is SNEGSKA (reference sequence). The CDR3 runs 16 residues.

This clonotype was detected ten times or more. This rearrangement joins TRBV29-1 to TRBJ2-2; 10 bases agree with TRBD1. The V gene's germline CDR1 is SQVTM and CDR2 ANQGSEA. This CDR3 has 14 residues. Trimming at V came to 6 bases and at J to 5 bases, leaving 6 bases not matched to a gene. The CDR3 sequence: CSVTGQGRTGELFF. In DNA, the CDR3 is TGCAGCGTGACGGGACAGGGGAGAACCGGGGAGCTGTTTTTT.

This clonotype was recorded at least ten times. This chain joins TRBV20-1 and TRBJ1-5; D gene unclear. Between the trimmed V and J ends, which lost 7 bases and 9 bases, there was a span of 16 bases. Germline V gene sequence: CDR1 DFQATT, CDR2 SNEGSKA (reference sequence). The CDR3 covers 12 residues. This chain's CDR3 is CSGKQVEGPQHF. The CDR3 nucleotides are TGCAGTGGAAAGCAGGTCGAGGGGCCCCAGCATTTT.

The chain combines TRBV7-8 with TRBJ2-2, with D maybe TRBD2 (5 bases). Trimming pared 1 base from V and 3 bases from J, leaving 15 bases between. Germline V gives CDR1 SGHVS, CDR2 FQNEAQ. The CDR3 runs 17 residues. The CDR3 here is CASSLVRMRGYTGELFF. CDR3 bases: TGTGCCAGCAGCTTAGTAAGAATGCGAGGGTACACCGGGGAGCTGTTTTTT.

This clonotype was seen a handful of times. V and J are TRBV5-1 and TRBJ2-7; tentatively, D is TRBD1 (5 bases). With 4 bases removed from V and 6 bases from J, the gap between germline ends came to 17 bases. The CDR3 spans 14 residues. Per the germline V gene, CDR1 is SGHRS and CDR2 is YFSETQ. The CDR3 protein is CASSAEDRVPEQYF. CDR3 nucleotide sequence: TGCGCCAGCAGCGCGGAAGACAGAGTTCCCGAGCAGTACTTC.

The chain links TRBV29-1 to TRBJ1-1; D not resolved. The CDR3 covers 13 residues. Germline V gene data show CDR1 as SQVTM and CDR2 as ANQGSEA. The CDR3 loop reads CRAADGFLTEAFF. DNA of the CDR3: TGCAGGGCAGCCGATGGGTTTTTAACCGAAGCTTTCTTT.

This clonotype was recorded many times. The chain has TRBV5-4 and TRBJ2-1; D is possibly TRBD2 (5 bases). This CDR3 contains 12 residues. Germline values: CDR1 SGHNT, CDR2 YYREEE (reference sequence). Trimming left V 0 bases short and J 12 bases short, with 10 bases between. The CDR3 sequence is CASSLVGEGQFF. The CDR3 DNA is TGTGCCAGCAGCTTGGTCGGAGAGGGGCAGTTCTTC.

V and J are TRBV7-2 and TRBJ1-1; D perhaps matches TRBD1 (6 bases). V shed 6 bases and J shed 0 bases, with 11 bases lying between them. CDR3 length: 14 residues. Germline V lookup: CDR1 SGHTA, CDR2 FQGNSA. The CDR3 region is CASSSGAMNTEAFF. CDR3 bases: TGTGCCAGCAGTTCAGGGGCCATGAACACTGAAGCTTTCTTT.

The table lists this clonotype with many counts. This sequence joins TRBV27 and TRBJ1-2; 9 bases agree with TRBD1. The CDR3 sequence is 15 residues long. The V and J ends lost 2 bases and 5 bases, in that order; junction bases with no gene match: 6. From germline, CDR1 is MNHEY and CDR2 SMNVEV (reference sequence). CDR3 protein: CASSLEGQGGYGYTF. CDR3 bases: TGTGCCAGCAGTTTAGAGGGACAGGGTGGATATGGCTACACCTTC.

The table lists this clonotype with a few counts. The J gene is TRBJ1-5, the V gene TRBV12-3 or TRBV12-4, with no clear D. V was pared by 5 bases and J by 2 bases, with 10 bases between. CDR3 length: 14 amino acids. The CDR3 loop reads CASSPSNRNQPQHF. As DNA, the CDR3 is TGTGCCAGCAGTCCCTCAAATCGCAATCAGCCCCAGCATTTT.

This clonotype was seen ten or more times. The chain links TRBV9 to TRBJ1-2; D not resolved. V was trimmed by 0 bases and J by 4 bases, leaving 10 bases between them. Germline-derived CDR1 and CDR2 are SGDLS and YYNGEE. The CDR3 is 14 amino acids. The chain's CDR3 is CASSVGVDPYGYTF. The CDR3 DNA is TGTGCCAGCAGCGTAGGGGTGGATCCCTATGGCTACACCTTC.

This chain links TRBV19 with TRBJ2-5; either TRBD1 or TRBD2 may fit D (5 bases each). The V end lost 3 bases, the J end lost 5 bases, and 16 bases lay between the germline ends. In germline, CDR1 is LNHDA, CDR2 SQIVND (reference sequence). The CDR3 is 15 residues long. The CDR3 reads CASSILQGPTETQYF. As DNA, the CDR3 is TGTGCCAGTAGTATTCTCCAGGGACCGACGGAGACCCAGTACTTC.

The V call is TRBV20-1, the J call TRBJ2-6; D may be TRBD2 (6 bases). The length of the CDR3 is 17 residues. From germline, CDR1 is DFQATT and CDR2 SNEGSKA (reference sequence). Trimming removed 0 bases at V and 0 bases at J, with 12 bases between. The CDR3 reads CSARDRRRGSGANVLTF. DNA of the CDR3: TGCAGTGCTAGAGATCGGAGGCGGGGCTCTGGGGCCAACGTCCTGACTTTC.

This clonotype was counted at least ten times. The V and J genes are TRBV7-2 and TRBJ2-1; D is possibly TRBD1 or TRBD2 (5 bases each). The CDR3 totals 13 residues. Trimming took off 3 bases at V and 8 bases at J, with 11 bases between the two ends. CDR1 and CDR2 (germline): SGHTA, FQGNSA. CDR3 loop: CASSFQGPDEQFF. The CDR3 region has the DNA TGTGCCAGCAGCTTTCAGGGACCGGATGAGCAGTTCTTC. Variable domain in full (rest from reference TRBV7-2 and TRBJ2-1): GAGVSQSPSNKVTEKGKDVELRCDPISGHTALYWYRQSLGQGLEFLIYFQGNSAPDKSGLPSDRFSAERTGGSVSTLTIQRTQQEDSAVYLCASSFQGPDEQFFGPGTRLTVL.

This clonotype was detected ten times or more. The rearrangement links TRBV6-6 to TRBJ2-3; 15 bases match TRBD2. The ends lost 5 bases at V and 4 bases at J; junction bases unmatched: 4. This CDR3 is 16 amino acids long. Germline V gene lookup returns CDR1 MNHNY and CDR2 SVGAGI (reference sequence). The CDR3 DNA follows: TGTGCCAGCAGTCAAGGGACTAGCGGGGGGCCAGATACGCAGTATTTT. This sequence encodes CASSQGTSGGPDTQYF.

This clonotype was seen many times. This chain uses TRBV10-3 with TRBJ2-3; unclear D gene. V lost 4 bases, J lost 4 bases, and 3 bases lay in between. Germline V gene data show CDR1 as ENHRY and CDR2 as SYGVKD. This CDR3 comprises 11 residues. The CDR3 DNA sequence: TGTGCCATCAGTGTTGCAGATACGCAGTATTTT. Translation gives CAISVADTQYF.

There are a few counts of this clonotype. This chain joins TRBV20-1 and TRBJ1-1; D is undetermined. This CDR3 is 12 amino acids long. Per germline, CDR1 DFQATT and CDR2 SNEGSKA (reference sequence). V was cut by 1 base and J by 1 base, with 4 bases left in between. The CDR3 loop reads CSARVQNTEAFF. In DNA, the CDR3 is TGCAGTGCTAGAGTGCAGAACACTGAAGCTTTCTTT.

The table lists this clonotype with many counts. The chain combines TRBV3-1 with TRBJ2-2, with 8 nucleotides matching TRBD1. The ends lost 6 bases at V and 0 bases at J; junction bases unmatched: 9. The germline V gene has CDR1 LGHDT and CDR2 YNNKEL (reference sequence). The CDR3 covers 17 residues. The CDR3 region has the DNA TGTGCCAGCAGGAGATCACAGGGGGGAGCGAACACCGGGGAGCTGTTTTTT. This codes for CASRRSQGGANTGELFF.

The sample holds many counts of this clonotype. The V and J genes are TRBV11-2 and TRBJ1-6, with D hard to call. In germline, CDR1 is SGHAT, CDR2 FQNNGV. V was pared by 5 bases and J by 6 bases, with 8 bases between. CDR3 size: 13 residues. CDR3 region: CASSPVGNSPLHF. As DNA, the CDR3 is TGTGCCAGCAGCCCCGTGGGTAATTCACCCCTCCACTTT. The complete variable domain, with remaining parts taken from reference TRBV11-2 and TRBJ1-6, reads EAGVAQSPRYKIIEKRQSVAFWCNPISGHATLYWYQQILGQGPKLLIQFQNNGVVDDSQLPKDRFSAERLKGVDSTLKIQPAKLEDSAVYLCASSPVGNSPLHFGNGTRLTVT.